These T cell receptor beta chains were read from a single sample in a study of OX40 agonist ivuxolimab in advanced cancers. Produced via immunoSEQ multiplex PCR; TCRdb's table is partial and in-frame only. The sample yields tens of thousands of clones, roughly 88% seen once. Sequenced here: CD4+ or CD8+ T cells sorted from blood, sampled in a trial of the OX40 agonist ivuxolimab. The receptors derive from an adult with an advanced solid tumor such as melanoma, head and neck, liver or kidney cancer. The CDR3 runs from the conserved cysteine through the conserved F or W. D genes are given only for firm matches. The size field is filled for only some rows; it gives once, few, many or a size class.

CDR3 protein,CDR3 DNA,clone size,J gene,V gene,D gene
CASRHQTGTSGGTETQYF,TGTGCCAGTAGACACCAAACCGGGACTAGCGGGGGGACGGAGACCCAGTACTTC,.,TRBJ2-5,TRBV19,TRBD2
CASSYSRRYEQYF,TGTGCCAGCAGTTACTCGCGACGTTACGAGCAGTACTTC,.,TRBJ2-7,TRBV6-6,.
CASSLVRGEATNEKLFF,TGCGCCAGCAGCTTGGTTAGGGGGGAGGCAACTAATGAAAAACTGTTTTTT,.,TRBJ1-4,TRBV5-1,.
CASSLKGLETQYF,TGTGCCAGCAGCTTGAAGGGGCTAGAGACCCAGTACTTC,once,TRBJ2-5,TRBV5-8,.
CASSRTVNTEAFF,TGTGCCAGCAGCCGTACAGTGAACACTGAAGCTTTCTTT,.,TRBJ1-1,TRBV7-3,.
CASRTSTDTQYF,TGTGCCAGCAGGACTAGCACAGATACGCAGTATTTT,.,TRBJ2-3,TRBV27,.
CASSPWRGQGPQETQYF,TGTGCCAGCAGCCCCTGGAGAGGACAGGGCCCCCAAGAGACCCAGTACTTC,.,TRBJ2-5,TRBV7-9,TRBD1
CASSPAGETQYF,TGTGCCAGCTCACCGGCCGGGGAGACCCAGTACTTC,.,TRBJ2-5,TRBV18,.
CASSLAGANEKLFF,TGTGCCAGCAGCTTGGCGGGGGCTAATGAAAAACTGTTTTTT,.,TRBJ1-4,TRBV5-6,.
CASSLPDRASYEQYF,TGTGCCAGCAGCCTACCGGACAGGGCCTCCTACGAGCAGTACTTC,.,TRBJ2-7,TRBV11-2,TRBD1
CASSWDARNQPQHF,TGTGCCAGCAGTTGGGACGCGCGAAATCAGCCCCAGCATTTT,few,TRBJ1-5,TRBV6-5,.
CASSVLTDLSEAFF,TGTGCCAGCAGCGTTCTTACAGATTTAAGTGAAGCTTTCTTT,once,TRBJ1-1,TRBV2,.
CSVEPGINQPQHF,TGCAGCGTTGAGCCCGGGATTAATCAGCCCCAGCATTTT,few,TRBJ1-5,TRBV29-1,.
CASSDSIGCGEQFYEQYF,TGTGCCAGCAGTGACTCGATAGGATGTGGGGAGCAATTCTACGAGCAGTACTTC,few,TRBJ2-7,TRBV6-4,.
CASSPRDRVGYTF,TGTGCCAGCTCACCTCGGGACAGGGTTGGCTACACCTTC,few,TRBJ1-2,TRBV18,TRBD1
CASSSQGYEQYF,TGTGCCAGCAGCTCCCAGGGTTACGAGCAGTACTTC,.,TRBJ2-7,TRBV2,.
CASSQSGQGEKLFF,TGTGCCAGCAGCCAATCGGGACAGGGTGAAAAACTGTTTTTT,.,TRBJ1-4,TRBV16,TRBD1
CANRGEETQYF,TGTGCCAACCGGGGGGAAGAGACCCAGTACTTC,.,TRBJ2-5,TRBV7-9,TRBD2